The 11 T cell receptor beta chains below come from one sample, sequenced in a study of blood T cell repertoires in COVID-19. Using immunoSEQ multiplex PCR, the repertoire was profiled, and TCRdb retains in-frame clones only, with some absent. The sample contains fewer than 250,000 clones, more than 75% of which appear only once. The sample comprised PBMCs or T cells enriched from blood (not recorded which). Receptors were obtained from a woman in her 40s with acute COVID-19.

This rearrangement joins TRBV13 to TRBJ2-7; 8 bases fit TRBD1. The junction had 8 bases not matched to a gene; V was cut back by 5 bases and J by 5 bases. The CDR3 is 14 residues long. The germline CDR1 and CDR2 sequences are PRHDT and FYEKMQ (reference sequence). CDR3 residues: CASSAPGQVDEQYF. The CDR3 DNA sequence: TGTGCCAGCAGCGCACCGGGACAGGTGGACGAGCAGTACTTC.

This chain connects TRBV28 to TRBJ2-5, with D perhaps TRBD2 (7 bases). Germline V gene data show CDR1 as MDHEN and CDR2 as SYDVKM. This CDR3 is 13 amino acids long. Trimming shortened V by 4 bases and J by 5 bases, and 11 bases separated the two germline ends. CDR3 nucleotide sequence: TGTGCCAGCAGTTCGGGGGGCACGGAGACCCAGTACTTC. It yields the protein CASSSGGTETQYF.

The V gene is TRBV11-2, the J gene TRBJ1-2; TRBD1 matches 12 bases. After removal of 5 bases from V and 8 bases from J, the junction contained 6 bases not matched to a gene. This CDR3 spans 14 amino acids. Germline values: CDR1 SGHAT, CDR2 FQNNGV. The CDR3 bases are TGTGCCAGCAGCCTACGGGACAGGGGGCTAGGCTACACCTTC. Translating it yields CASSLRDRGLGYTF. Full variable domain (missing parts from reference TRBV11-2 and TRBJ1-2): EAGVAQSPRYKIIEKRQSVAFWCNPISGHATLYWYQQILGQGPKLLIQFQNNGVVDDSQLPKDRFSAERLKGVDSTLKIQPAKLEDSAVYLCASSLRDRGLGYTFGSGTRLTVV.

The chain is built from TRBV6-5 and TRBJ1-5, with no clear D. The CDR3 extends over 13 amino acids. V gave up 4 bases and J gave up 3 bases, with 7 bases separating them. Per germline, CDR1 MNHEY and CDR2 SVGAGI. CDR3 amino acids: CASSFSFNQPQHF. DNA for the CDR3: TGTGCCAGCAGTTTTTCTTTCAATCAGCCCCAGCATTTT.

V and J are TRBV5-1 and TRBJ2-7; 7 bases are a match to TRBD2. This CDR3 has 14 amino acids. The trim removed 0 bases at V and 4 bases at J, leaving 4 bases unmatched. Germline assignment: CDR1 SGHRS and CDR2 YFSETQ. The CDR3 protein is CASSLGTGGYEQYF. CDR3 nucleotide sequence: TGCGCCAGCAGCTTGGGTACCGGGGGGTACGAGCAGTACTTC. Full variable domain (missing parts from reference TRBV5-1 and TRBJ2-7): KAGVTQTPRYLIKTRGQQVTLSCSPISGHRSVSWYQQTPGQGLQFLFEYFSETQRNKGNFPGRFSGRQFSNSRSEMNVSTLELGDSALYLCASSLGTGGYEQYFGPGTRLTVT.

The CDR3 here is CASSLVPGGSTGELFF. Here the CDR3 DNA reads TGCGCCAGCAGCTTGGTGCCAGGGGGGTCCACCGGGGAGCTGTTTTTT. This chain links TRBV5-1 with TRBJ2-2; D is perhaps TRBD1 (7 bases). The germline gives CDR1 SGHRS, CDR2 YFSETQ. The CDR3 contains 16 residues. V was cut by 0 bases and J by 4 bases, with 13 bases left in between.

The chain is built from TRBV28 and TRBJ2-7; no clear D gene. CDR1 and CDR2 from the germline V gene are MDHEN and SYDVKM. Trimming took 6 bases from V and 3 from J, leaving 6 bases between them. The CDR3 is made up of 11 amino acids. The CDR3 DNA reads TGTGCCAGCAGCATCAACTACGAGCAGTACTTC. Residues: CASSINYEQYF.

The V call is TRBV7-2, the J call TRBJ2-7, with 8 bases matching TRBD1. The CDR3 extends over 17 amino acids. Germline loops: CDR1 SGHTA, CDR2 FQGNSA. V dropped 1 base and J dropped 2; count of bases not matched to a gene: 10. The CDR3 sequence is CASSLGRVDRGPYEQYF. CDR3 DNA: TGTGCCAGCAGCTTAGGTAGGGTAGACAGGGGACCCTACGAGCAGTACTTC.

The V call is TRBV7-9, the J call TRBJ1-1, with D unclear. The germline V and J ends were trimmed by 5 bases and 5 bases, with 12 bases remaining between them. Per germline, CDR1 SEHNR and CDR2 FQNEAQ (reference sequence). This CDR3 comprises 13 residues. The CDR3 nucleotides read TGTGCCAGCAGCAGTCAACTCCTGACTGAAGCTTTCTTT. Translation: CASSSQLLTEAFF.

The rearrangement uses TRBV30 and TRBJ2-5; TRBD2 is a possible D gene (6 bases). The CDR3 length is 15 residues. Trimming removed 3 bases from V and 5 bases from J, with 19 bases in between. Germline V gene data show CDR1 as GTSNPN and CDR2 as SVGIG (reference sequence). CDR3 bases: TGTGCCTGGAGCGGAGGGGTCCGGGGTGGGGAGACCCAGTACTTC. This sequence encodes CAWSGGVRGGETQYF.

The V call is TRBV7-2, the J call TRBJ2-5, with D possibly being TRBD1 (5 bases). V was pared by 4 bases and J by 5 bases, with 5 bases between. The CDR3 totals 11 residues. The V gene's germline CDR1 is SGHTA and CDR2 FQGNSA. CDR3 DNA sequence: TGTGCCAGCAGCTCAGGGGAGACCCAGTACTTC. Its protein product is CASSSGETQYF. The whole variable domain, filled in from reference TRBV7-2 and TRBJ2-5, reads GAGVSQSPSNKVTEKGKDVELRCDPISGHTALYWYRQSLGQGLEFLIYFQGNSAPDKSGLPSDRFSAERTGGSVSTLTIQRTQQEDSAVYLCASSSGETQYFGPGTRLLVL.